This TCR beta chain was retrieved from a study of blood T cell repertoires in COVID-19. The overall study: The study drew acute and convalescent COVID-19 samples from the United States, Italy and Spain.

Germline-derived CDR1 and CDR2 are LNHDA and SQIVND (reference sequence). With 6 bases removed from V and 0 bases from J, the gap between germline ends came to 12 bases. The CDR3 loop spans 15 amino acids. Repertoires were generated with immunoSEQ multiplex PCR, while TCRdb's copy carries only in-frame clones and drops some. The table records 25,000 to 30,000 clones, 84% of them present only once. This clonotype originated in a man older than 75 with active COVID-19. The sample comprised peripheral blood. V gene TRBV19 combines with J gene TRBJ2-1, with D maybe TRBD2 (7 bases). The CDR3 spells CASSGGLSSYNEQFF. The CDR3 bases are TGTGCCAGTAGCGGGGGGCTGAGCTCCTACAATGAGCAGTTCTTC.